This passage covers 30 T cell receptor beta chains from one sample sequenced in a study of shared clonotypes between healthy human individuals. Naive CD8 cells lacked CD45RO and underwent positive selection for CCR7, leaving out terminally differentiated effector memory CD45RA+ cells. Profiling relied on immunoSEQ multiplex PCR, and the TCRdb table lists in-frame clones only, not all of them. The table lists around 2,100,000 clones, roughly 94% of them singletons. The sample taken for sequencing was naive CD8+ T cells sorted from blood. These receptors all stem from a man between 18 and 35 years old in good health.

The rearrangement joins TRBV2 to TRBJ2-7; 7 nucleotides align to TRBD2. Trimming at V came to 2 bases and at J to 11 bases, leaving 12 bases not matched to a gene. CDR1 and CDR2 from the germline V gene are SNHLY and FYNNEI. The CDR3 consists of 14 residues. The CDR3 sequence: CASSELSGNPGKYF. For the CDR3, the DNA is TGTGCCAGCAGTGAACTGAGCGGGAACCCCGGGAAGTACTTC.

The chain joins TRBV30 to TRBJ2-5, with D perhaps TRBD1 (6 bases). Near its end, the DNA agrees better with TRBJ2-7, so the J call may be wrong. Germline V lookup: CDR1 GTSNPN, CDR2 SVGIG (reference sequence). This CDR3 spans 12 amino acids. For the CDR3, the DNA is TGTGCCTGGGCGACAGGAATTTACGAGCAGTACTTC. Translated, it gives CAWATGIYEQYF.

This clone has just one count. The chain links TRBV28 to TRBJ2-7; D may be TRBD1 or TRBD2 (5 bases each). The CDR3 spans 16 residues. Germline V lookup: CDR1 MDHEN, CDR2 SYDVKM. Between the trimmed V and J ends, which lost 5 bases and 3 bases, there was a span of 20 bases. Here the CDR3 DNA reads TGTGCCAGCAGTCAAAGGGGTACCGGGACCTTCTACGAGCAGTACTTC. This sequence encodes CASSQRGTGTFYEQYF.

The J gene is TRBJ2-7, the V gene TRBV11-2; weak D call: TRBD1 (6 bases). The CDR3 spans 13 residues. CDR1 and CDR2 from the germline V gene are SGHAT and FQNNGV. The V end was cut by 3 bases, the J end by 4 bases, with 10 bases between. The CDR3 protein is CASSLWTEYEQYF. CDR3 nucleotides: TGTGCCAGCAGCTTGTGGACAGAATACGAGCAGTACTTC.

J is TRBJ2-7 and V is TRBV4-1; 7 bases map to TRBD2. V dropped 2 bases and J dropped 4; count of bases not matched to a gene: 14. This CDR3 region has 17 residues. Germline V gives CDR1 MGHRA, CDR2 YSYEKL. CDR3 residues: CASSQHLAVDMQYEQYF. CDR3 coding DNA: TGCGCCAGCAGCCAACATCTAGCGGTTGACATGCAGTACGAGCAGTACTTC.

This chain connects TRBV2 to TRBJ1-1, with 7 bases identical to TRBD1. The junction had 23 bases not matched to a gene; V was cut back by 10 bases and J by 0 bases. The V gene's germline CDR1 is SNHLY and CDR2 FYNNEI. The CDR3 spans 19 residues. The DNA for the CDR3 is TGTGCCATCACTACCGGGACAGAAGTTTTCTTAGGGATGAACACTGAAGCTTTCTTT. Residues: CAITTGTEVFLGMNTEAFF.

With respect to this clone: In the same sample, other DNA sequences code for this CDR3. The CDR3 nucleotides are TGTGCCAGCAGTGATGGCAATCAGCCCCAGCATTTT. Its protein product is CASSDGNQPQHF. The V and J genes are TRBV2 and TRBJ1-5; no clear D gene. The CDR3 is 12 residues long. Germline loops: CDR1 SNHLY, CDR2 FYNNEI. V was trimmed by 3 bases and J by 2 bases, leaving 2 bases between them.

This clone has just one count. This chain uses TRBV6-1 with TRBJ1-1; no clear D gene. The V and J ends lost 1 base and 8 bases respectively, with 23 bases between them. Per germline, CDR1 MNHNS and CDR2 SASEGT. The CDR3 contains 17 residues. The CDR3, as DNA: TGTGCCAGCAGTGAAGGTCCGGGTCAGCAAATATACCCAGAAGCTTTCTTT. Amino acid sequence: CASSEGPGQQIYPEAFF.

The J gene is TRBJ2-7, the V gene TRBV6-5, with TRBD1 identical over 9 bases. Trimming at V came to 9 bases and at J to 6 bases, leaving 9 bases not matched to a gene. The germline V gene encodes CDR1 MNHEY and CDR2 SVGAGI. The CDR3 has 13 amino acids. The DNA for the CDR3 is TGTGCCAGTGGGGCGGGACAGGGTGGCGAGCAGTACTTC. Translated, it gives CASGAGQGGEQYF.

The chain is built from TRBV6-1 and TRBJ1-2, with D possibly being TRBD1 (5 bases). The germline V gene has CDR1 MNHNS and CDR2 SASEGT. The V end lost 2 bases, the J end lost 3 bases, and 16 bases lay between the germline ends. CDR3 length equals 16 residues. The CDR3 is CASSEPEQAVYYGYTF. The CDR3 DNA sequence: TGTGCCAGCAGTGAACCGGAACAGGCGGTGTACTATGGCTACACCTTC.

V gene TRBV11-2 combines with J gene TRBJ2-7; tentative D call: TRBD1 (6 bases). This CDR3 contains 14 residues. Germline CDR1 is SGHAT and CDR2 is FQNNGV. The V end lost 3 bases, the J end lost 5 bases, and 14 bases lay between the germline ends. The CDR3 region is CASSLATGLNEQYF. CDR3 coding DNA: TGTGCCAGCAGCTTGGCCACAGGGCTCAACGAGCAGTACTTC.

The chain has TRBV7-6 and TRBJ2-7; D remains unclear. Germline lookup yields CDR1 SGHVS and CDR2 FNYEAQ. The CDR3 sequence is 14 residues long. V was pared by 5 bases and J by 3 bases, with 14 bases between. CDR3 protein: CASSPHVDGYEQYF. The CDR3 DNA reads as TGTGCCAGCAGCCCCCATGTTGACGGCTACGAGCAGTACTTC.

In this sample, this clone turned up a few times. A single base separates this from a much larger clone, so it may be a read error. At the DNA level, this CDR3 is encoded by other sequences in the same sample as well. The J gene is TRBJ2-2, the V gene TRBV5-6; no definite D call. The V gene lost 0 bases and the J gene lost 6 bases, with 3 bases spanning the gap. Germline V gene sequence: CDR1 SGHDT, CDR2 YYEEEE. This CDR3 is built from 12 residues. CDR3 coding DNA: TGTGCCAGCAGCTTGGCGGCCGGGGAGCTGTTTTTT. Translation gives CASSLAAGELFF.

V gene TRBV6-1 combines with J gene TRBJ2-5; 14 nucleotides align to TRBD2. This CDR3 comprises 14 residues. The germline V gene has CDR1 MNHNS and CDR2 SASEGT. V was pared by 10 bases and J by 5 bases, with 6 bases of the junction left unmatched. In nucleotides, the CDR3 is TGTGCCACCCGACTAGCGGGAGGGCGGGAGACCCAGTACTTC. Protein product: CATRLAGGRETQYF.

V and J are TRBV11-2 and TRBJ2-7, with D perhaps matching TRBD2 (5 bases). Trimming left V 6 bases short and J 0 bases short, with 9 bases between. The length of the CDR3 is 13 residues. CDR1 is SGHAT and CDR2 is FQNNGV in the germline V gene. The CDR3 loop is CASRRDSSYEQYF. The CDR3 DNA follows: TGTGCCAGCAGGAGGGATAGCTCCTACGAGCAGTACTTC. The full variable domain, in which reference TRBV11-2 and TRBJ2-7 provide the parts outside the CDR3, is EAGVAQSPRYKIIEKRQSVAFWCNPISGHATLYWYQQILGQGPKLLIQFQNNGVVDDSQLPKDRFSAERLKGVDSTLKIQPAKLEDSAVYLCASRRDSSYEQYFGPGTRLTVT.

The chain uses TRBV28 and TRBJ2-1, with D possibly being TRBD1 (6 bases). Germline-derived CDR1 and CDR2 are MDHEN and SYDVKM. This CDR3 contains 14 residues. With 8 bases removed from V and 2 bases from J, the gap between germline ends came to 13 bases. CDR3 sequence (DNA): TGTGCCAGCGCGCCCAGGGGCGCCTACAATGAGCAGTTCTTC. Translating it yields CASAPRGAYNEQFF.

As regards this clone: Other DNA sequences in the same sample also yield this CDR3. The J gene is TRBJ2-1, the V gene TRBV27, with D perhaps TRBD2 (6 bases). CDR3 length: 13 amino acids. Germline V CDR1 and CDR2: MNHEY, SMNVEV (reference sequence). The germline V and J ends were trimmed by 3 bases and 5 bases, with 8 bases remaining between them. Here the CDR3 reads CASSFGGNNEQFF. CDR3 DNA: TGTGCCAGCAGTTTCGGCGGGAACAATGAGCAGTTCTTC.

The chain is built from TRBV5-1 and TRBJ2-3; 8 nucleotides agree with TRBD2. V lost 4 bases to trimming and J lost 3 bases; unmatched junction nucleotides: 7. Germline CDR1 SGHRS, CDR2 YFSETQ. This CDR3 is 15 amino acids long. The DNA of the CDR3 is TGCGCCAGCAGCCTTAGCGGGGCCCGGACAGATACGCAGTATTTT. Its translation: CASSLSGARTDTQYF. The full variable domain, in which reference TRBV5-1 and TRBJ2-3 provide the parts outside the CDR3, is KAGVTQTPRYLIKTRGQQVTLSCSPISGHRSVSWYQQTPGQGLQFLFEYFSETQRNKGNFPGRFSGRQFSNSRSEMNVSTLELGDSALYLCASSLSGARTDTQYFGPGTRLTVL.

To note about this clone: Other DNA sequences within the sample encode an identical CDR3. V and J are TRBV30 and TRBJ2-7, with unresolved D. Germline V gives CDR1 GTSNPN, CDR2 SVGIG (reference sequence). The CDR3 covers 11 residues. Trimming took off 0 bases at V and 6 bases at J, with 6 bases between the two ends. This chain's CDR3 is CAWSVSPEQYF. CDR3 nucleotide sequence: TGTGCCTGGAGTGTATCTCCCGAGCAGTACTTC.

The chain links TRBV27 to TRBJ1-6, with unresolved D. V lost 5 bases and J 8 bases, leaving 10 bases between the germline ends. The CDR3 is made up of 13 amino acids. The germline V gene encodes CDR1 MNHEY and CDR2 SMNVEV (reference sequence). DNA of the CDR3: TGTGCCAGCAGTCCAGAGCCCGATTCACCCCTCCACTTT. It translates to CASSPEPDSPLHF.

The rearrangement joins TRBV13 to TRBJ2-5; TRBD2 aligns across 7 bases. The CDR3 has 14 amino acids. Germline values: CDR1 PRHDT, CDR2 FYEKMQ (reference sequence). Trimming removed 6 bases from V and 2 bases from J; junction bases left unmatched: 6. The CDR3 loop is CASSSTSAQETQYF. In nucleotides, the CDR3 is TGTGCCAGCAGTTCCACTAGCGCTCAAGAGACCCAGTACTTC.

V gene TRBV11-2 combines with J gene TRBJ2-1; possible D gene TRBD2, 6 bases. Germline CDR1 SGHAT, CDR2 FQNNGV. Trimming took 5 bases from V and 5 from J, leaving 16 bases between them. The CDR3 has 15 residues. DNA of the CDR3: TGTGCCAGCAGCCTTAGCGTTGGGGGGAACAATGAGCAGTTCTTC. It codes for CASSLSVGGNNEQFF.

This rearrangement joins TRBV27 to TRBJ1-5; maybe TRBD1 (6 bases). The length of the CDR3 is 18 residues. From germline, CDR1 is MNHEY and CDR2 SMNVEV (reference sequence). V lost 2 bases and J 6 bases, leaving 23 bases between the germline ends. CDR3 nucleotide sequence: TGTGCCAGCAGTTTAAGACCCCCCGTCGAGGGGGTAAGTCAGCCCCAGCATTTT. Amino acid sequence: CASSLRPPVEGVSQPQHF.

CDR3 loop: CASSQGTNYEQYF. The CDR3 DNA reads as TGTGCCAGCAGCCAAGGGACAAACTACGAGCAGTACTTC. The rearrangement uses TRBV14 and TRBJ2-7; D is possibly TRBD1 (5 bases). CDR1 is SGHDN and CDR2 is FVKESK in the germline V gene. The CDR3 covers 13 residues. V was pared by 1 base and J by 3 bases, with 7 bases between.

The rearrangement joins TRBV28 to TRBJ2-2; 10 nucleotides match TRBD2. V dropped 6 bases and J dropped 2; count of bases not matched to a gene: 6. CDR3 size: 16 residues. Germline assignment: CDR1 MDHEN and CDR2 SYDVKM. The CDR3 region is CASRYSGGDNTGELFF. The CDR3 bases are TGTGCCAGCAGGTACAGCGGGGGGGATAACACCGGGGAGCTGTTTTTT. The variable domain in full, completed from reference TRBV28 and TRBJ2-2, reads DVKVTQSSRYLVKRTGEKVFLECVQDMDHENMFWYRQDPGLGLRLIYFSYDVKMKEKGDIPEGYSVSREKKERFSLILESASTNQTSMYLCASRYSGGDNTGELFFGEGSRLTVL.

V is TRBV30 and J is TRBJ1-5; a weak D match, TRBD1 (6 bases). CDR1 GTSNPN and CDR2 SVGIG come from the germline V gene (reference sequence). This CDR3 is 14 amino acids long. Trimming took 2 bases from V and 1 from J, leaving 9 bases between them. CDR3: CAWSSGVSNQPQHF. CDR3 nucleotide sequence: TGTGCCTGGAGTTCAGGGGTAAGCAATCAGCCCCAGCATTTT.

The chain recombines TRBV30 with TRBJ2-7; 8 nucleotides agree with TRBD1. The CDR3 has 11 residues. V trimming: 4 bases; J trimming: 7 bases; junction bases outside the gene matches: 3. CDR1 is GTSNPN, CDR2 SVGIG, per germline (reference sequence). This CDR3 reads CAWNRGMEQYF. The CDR3 region has the DNA TGTGCCTGGAACAGGGGGATGGAGCAGTACTTC.

CDR3 protein: CASSQRSSGSTYNEQFF. DNA of the CDR3: TGTGCCAGCAGCCAGAGGAGTAGCGGGAGTACCTACAATGAGCAGTTCTTC. The gene calls are TRBV7-9 and TRBJ2-1; 9 nucleotides match TRBD2. V lost 5 bases and J lost 2; bases outside the gene matches: 10. Per the germline V gene, CDR1 is SEHNR and CDR2 is FQNEAQ (reference sequence). CDR3 length equals 17 residues. The full variable domain, with the rest looked up from reference TRBV7-9 and TRBJ2-1, is DTGVSQNPRHKITKRGQNVTFRCDPISEHNRLYWYRQTLGQGPEFLTYFQNEAQLEKSRLLSDRFSAERPKGSFSTLEIQRTEQGDSAMYLCASSQRSSGSTYNEQFFGPGTRLTVL.

The rearrangement links TRBV13 to TRBJ1-1; possibly TRBD1 for D (6 bases). Trimming removed 0 bases from V and 4 bases from J, with 15 bases in between. The CDR3 length is 16 residues. Germline assignment: CDR1 PRHDT and CDR2 FYEKMQ (reference sequence). CDR3 in DNA: TGTGCCAGCAGCTTAGGCCCCAGGGGAGGAACCACTGAAGCTTTCTTT. It translates to CASSLGPRGGTTEAFF.

The chain links TRBV19 to TRBJ2-3, with unresolved D. The CDR3 has 13 amino acids. Germline V lookup: CDR1 LNHDA, CDR2 SQIVND (reference sequence). Trimming removed 5 bases from V and 5 bases from J, with 11 bases in between. The CDR3 sequence is CASSFDAEDTQYF. The CDR3 DNA reads as TGTGCCAGTAGTTTCGACGCCGAAGATACGCAGTATTTT.